This TCR beta chain is from a study of blood T cell dynamics during melanoma immunotherapy. Time point reported: week 3, after first cycle of checkpoint inhibitor. One draw preceded checkpoint blockade; another followed its first cycle at week 3. CDR3 length: 13 amino acids. Germline-derived CDR1 and CDR2 are SGHTA and FQGNSA. V was cut by 3 bases and J by 1 base, with 5 bases left in between. Each bulk PBMC sample had about 330 ng DNA loaded. Repertoires were generated with immunoSEQ multiplex PCR, while TCRdb's copy carries only in-frame clones and drops some. In the table there are fewer than 12,000 clones, about nine tenths of which are singletons.

This receptor was taken from a human donor with melanoma. The sequencing here drew on blood, taken from a patient treated with checkpoint blockade. The V gene is TRBV7-2, the J gene TRBJ2-3, with D maybe TRBD2 (5 bases). DNA for the CDR3: TGTGCCAGCAGCTTCGGGGGCACAGATACGCAGTATTTT. Amino acids: CASSFGGTDTQYF.